This T cell receptor (beta chain) is drawn from a study of blood T cell repertoires in COVID-19. Study information: Material from acute and convalescent COVID-19 was sourced from the United States, Italy and Spain.

Methods used by the authors: Researchers report that nucleated cell counts were estimated from reference gene primer amplification. Only in-frame clones appear in the TCRdb table, and some are missing; sequencing was by immunoSEQ multiplex PCR. V, J and clone size derive from that table, while D and trimming were established from the DNA sequence. The sample has about 34,000 clones, 75% to 90% seen once. This CDR3 comprises 17 residues. The V end lost 2 bases, the J end lost 0 bases, and 15 bases lay between the germline ends. In germline, CDR1 is SGHTS, CDR2 YDEGEE. This clone is classed as medium-sized.

The sequence derives from a man aged 55 to 69 with active COVID-19. The rearrangement links TRBV5-8 to TRBJ2-1, with D maybe TRBD1 (5 bases). The specimen was peripheral blood. CDR3 nucleotide sequence: TGTGCCAGCAGCTTAGACCCTAGGGGATACTCCTACAATGAGCAGTTCTTC. This codes for CASSLDPRGYSYNEQFF.